The present entry profiles one TCR beta chain with its context. It lacks a known antigen. Within one base of it there is no much larger clone, and no base qualities were kept. This specimen comes from a study of technical replicates of blood from several donors (dated by TCRdb to 2016 to 2017). Libraries were constructed by the immunoSEQ multiplex PCR assay. TCRdb holds this immuneACCESS table with in-frame rearrangements only. Some clones are missing; in checked studies, unresolved V genes explain under half, and the rest has no known cause. The sample profile shows 95,000 to 100,000 clones; 96% of them were found once. The ten biggest clones cover roughly 0.21% of the sample. CDR1 is given as MNHEY and CDR2 as SVGAGI, both from the germline V gene. For this chain, trimming is 6 bases at the V end and 3 bases at the J end, and the number of junction bases without a gene match is 6. The CDR3 runs 15 residues from the cysteine to the phenylalanine. This entry keeps only the CDR3 DNA: 45 bases, framed from base 1.

The specimen was T cells isolated from PBMCs. This receptor was taken from a human donor in good health. This receptor chain uses TRBV6-5 and TRBJ2-1; 9 bases in the junction line up with TRBD1. The CDR3 reads CASRAQGAYYNEQFF. The nucleotide sequence reads as follows: TGTGCCAGCAGGGCACAGGGGGCTTACTACAATGAGCAGTTCTTC.